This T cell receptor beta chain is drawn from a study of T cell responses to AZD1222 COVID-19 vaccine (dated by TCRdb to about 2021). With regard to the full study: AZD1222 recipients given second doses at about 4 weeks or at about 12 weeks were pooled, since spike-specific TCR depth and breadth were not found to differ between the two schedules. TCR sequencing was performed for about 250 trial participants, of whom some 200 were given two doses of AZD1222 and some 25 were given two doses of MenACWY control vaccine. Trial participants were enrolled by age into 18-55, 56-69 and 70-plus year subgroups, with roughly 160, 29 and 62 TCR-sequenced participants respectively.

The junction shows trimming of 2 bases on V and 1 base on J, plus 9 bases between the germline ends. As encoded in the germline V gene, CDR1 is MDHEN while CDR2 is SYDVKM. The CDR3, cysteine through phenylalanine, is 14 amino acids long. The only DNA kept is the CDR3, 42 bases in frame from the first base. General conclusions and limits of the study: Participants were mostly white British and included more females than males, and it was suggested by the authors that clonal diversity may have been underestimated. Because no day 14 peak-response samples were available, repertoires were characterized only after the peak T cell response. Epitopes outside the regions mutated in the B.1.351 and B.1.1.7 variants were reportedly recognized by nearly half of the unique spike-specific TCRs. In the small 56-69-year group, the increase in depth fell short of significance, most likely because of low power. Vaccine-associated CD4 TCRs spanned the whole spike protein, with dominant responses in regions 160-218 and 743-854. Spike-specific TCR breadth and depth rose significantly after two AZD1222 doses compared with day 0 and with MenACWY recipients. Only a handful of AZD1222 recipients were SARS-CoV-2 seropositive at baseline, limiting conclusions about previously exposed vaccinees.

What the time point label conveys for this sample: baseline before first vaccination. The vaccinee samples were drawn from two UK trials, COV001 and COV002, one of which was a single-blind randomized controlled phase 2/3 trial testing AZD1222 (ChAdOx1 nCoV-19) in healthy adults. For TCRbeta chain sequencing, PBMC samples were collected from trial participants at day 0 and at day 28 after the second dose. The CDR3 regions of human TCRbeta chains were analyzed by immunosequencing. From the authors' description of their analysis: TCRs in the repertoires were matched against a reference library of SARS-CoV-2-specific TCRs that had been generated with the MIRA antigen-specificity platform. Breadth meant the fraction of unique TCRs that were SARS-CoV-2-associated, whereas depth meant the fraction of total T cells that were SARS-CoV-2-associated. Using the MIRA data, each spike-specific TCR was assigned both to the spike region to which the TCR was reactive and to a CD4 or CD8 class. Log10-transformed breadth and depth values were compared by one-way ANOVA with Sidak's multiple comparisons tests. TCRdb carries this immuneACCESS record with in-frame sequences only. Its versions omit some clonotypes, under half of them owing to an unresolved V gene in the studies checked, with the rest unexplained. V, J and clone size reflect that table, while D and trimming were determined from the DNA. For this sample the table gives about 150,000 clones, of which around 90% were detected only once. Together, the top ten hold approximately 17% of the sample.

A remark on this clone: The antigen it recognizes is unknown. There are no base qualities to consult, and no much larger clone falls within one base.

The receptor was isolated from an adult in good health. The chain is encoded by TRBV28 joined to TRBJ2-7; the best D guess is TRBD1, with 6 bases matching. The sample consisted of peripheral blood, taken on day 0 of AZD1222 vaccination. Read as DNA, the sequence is TGTGCCAGCAGTTTAGCCGGACAGTCCTACGAGCAGTACTTC. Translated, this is CASSLAGQSYEQYF.